This entry lists 14 T cell receptor beta chains sequenced from one sample in a study of blood T cells in healthy people across ages. With a J-beta primer mix and a sample-barcoded 5' primer, a second PCR ran roughly 6 to 12 cycles. TCRdb ran MiXCR on the 5' RACE reads and lists one entry per CDR3 protein. This sample has approximately 800,000 distinct CDR3 sequences; 45% to 70% occur once, and the top ten carry approximately 24%. The sample consisted of blood. Receptors were obtained from a man aged 40-49 years in good health.

This chain links TRBV6-2 or TRBV6-3 with TRBJ2-5; no definite D call. Germline-derived CDR1 and CDR2 are MNHEY and SVGEGT. The CDR3 sequence is 11 residues long. V lost 7 bases and J 5 bases, leaving 8 bases between the germline ends. The CDR3 sequence is CASTLRETQYF. CDR3 bases: TGTGCCAGCACCCTAAGGGAGACCCAGTACTTC.

This chain connects TRBV9 to TRBJ2-1; TRBD2 matches at 10 bases. This CDR3 region has 17 residues. V lost 0 bases and J lost 1; bases outside the gene matches: 4. The germline V gene encodes CDR1 SGDLS and CDR2 YYNGEE. CDR3 amino acids: CASSVGASGRSYNEQFF. CDR3 nucleotide sequence: TGTGCCAGCAGCGTAGGTGCTAGCGGGAGATCCTACAATGAGCAGTTCTTC.

The chain is built from TRBV20-1 and TRBJ2-1, with TRBD2 matching over 7 bases. The CDR3 length is 16 residues. After removal of 5 bases from V and 0 bases from J, the junction contained 10 bases not matched to a gene. Per germline, CDR1 DFQATT and CDR2 SNEGSKA (reference sequence). Here the CDR3 reads CSAHGEGSSSYNEQFF. CDR3 sequence (DNA): TGCAGTGCTCATGGGGAGGGTTCGAGCTCCTACAATGAGCAGTTCTTC.

The chain joins TRBV5-6 to TRBJ2-2, with a tentative D call TRBD2 (5 bases). The V and J ends lost 0 bases and 4 bases respectively, with 13 bases between them. The CDR3 runs to 16 residues. Per germline, CDR1 SGHDT and CDR2 YYEEEE. The CDR3 nucleotides read TGTGCCAGCAGCTTGGCGCCCGGCCGGGGCACCGGGGAGCTGTTTTTT. It translates to CASSLAPGRGTGELFF.

This clonotype has ten or more counts. The gene calls are TRBV4-1 and TRBJ2-1; no firm D call. V lost 2 bases, J lost 9 bases, and 14 bases lay in between. CDR3 size: 14 residues. Germline V CDR1 and CDR2: MGHRA, YSYEKL. CDR3 residues: CASSQYVRGSEQFF. CDR3 sequence (DNA): TGCGCCAGCAGCCAATATGTCAGAGGCAGTGAGCAGTTCTTC.

The V and J genes are TRBV4-1 and TRBJ1-5, with 8 positions matching TRBD1. Looked up from germline, CDR1 is MGHRA and CDR2 is YSYEKL. The CDR3 has 16 amino acids. V dropped 1 base and J dropped 5; count of bases not matched to a gene: 7. The CDR3 region has the DNA TGCGCCAGCAGCCAAGGAACGGACAGGGTATATCAGCCCCAGCATTTT. Amino acids: CASSQGTDRVYQPQHF.

The chain recombines TRBV27 with TRBJ2-7; the D gene could be TRBD1 or TRBD2 (5 bases each). In germline, CDR1 is MNHEY, CDR2 SMNVEV (reference sequence). The CDR3 is made up of 16 amino acids. V was clipped by 0 bases and J by 2 bases, with 14 bases between them. DNA for the CDR3: TGTGCCAGCAGTTTATCGCCGGGACCGCGAACCTACGAGCAGTACTTC. Its translation is CASSLSPGPRTYEQYF.

The chain is built from TRBV15 and TRBJ2-5; 9 bases fit TRBD1. Losses at the gene ends were 0 bases for V and 11 bases for J; bases not matched to a gene: 10. The germline CDR1 and CDR2 sequences are LNHNV and YYDKDF (reference sequence). The CDR3 is 15 residues long. Written as DNA, the CDR3 is TGTGCCACCAGCAGAGATCAGGGGACAGGGAGTAAGCAGTACTTC. It encodes CATSRDQGTGSKQYF.

The V and J genes are TRBV28 and TRBJ1-5, with 7 positions matching TRBD1. The germline CDR1 and CDR2 sequences are MDHEN and SYDVKM. With 6 bases clipped from V and 3 bases from J, the junction kept 5 bases outside the gene matches. The CDR3 consists of 14 residues. DNA for the CDR3: TGTGCCAGCAGGCGACAGGGCGCCAATCAGCCCCAGCATTTT. This sequence encodes CASRRQGANQPQHF.

Details on this clonotype: The junction does not match germline at one end; this may be a read error. This sequence joins TRBV20-1 and TRBJ2-1; D remains ambiguous. Germline assignment: CDR1 DFQATT and CDR2 SNEGSKA (reference sequence). This CDR3 has 14 residues. In DNA, the CDR3 is TGCAGTGCGCAAGACAAGGGAACCTACGATGAGCAGTTCTTC. It specifies CSAQDKGTYDEQFF.

The V gene is TRBV7-2, the J gene TRBJ1-2; D may be TRBD1 (6 bases). Germline V gene lookup returns CDR1 SGHTA and CDR2 FQGNSA. V dropped 1 base and J dropped 4 bases, with 13 bases sitting between them. The CDR3 is made up of 15 amino acids. In DNA, the CDR3 is TGTGCCAGCAGCTTAGTTACCAGGGGCCCCTATGGCTACACCTTC. Protein sequence: CASSLVTRGPYGYTF.

There are a few counts of this clonotype. The V gene is TRBV14, the J gene TRBJ2-3; D is unclear. There are 13 residues in the CDR3. V lost 0 bases and J lost 3, with 4 bases in between. CDR1 and CDR2 from the germline V gene are SGHDN and FVKESK. As DNA, the CDR3 is TGTGCCAGCAGCCAAGATATGACAGATACGCAGTATTTT. Translated: CASSQDMTDTQYF.

The CDR3 sequence is CASRESPGATNEKLFF. The DNA for the CDR3 is TGTGCCAGCAGGGAATCCCCAGGAGCAACTAATGAAAAACTGTTTTTT. The V call is TRBV7-2, the J call TRBJ1-4; D is ambiguous. This CDR3 is built from 16 residues. The ends were cut back, 6 bases at V and 0 bases at J, with 14 bases in the middle. Germline V CDR1 and CDR2: SGHTA, FQGNSA.

This clonotype has just a few counts. For the CDR3, the DNA is TGTGCCAGCCGGGAGGCAGGGGGCACTGAAGCTTTCTTT. Its translation is CASREAGGTEAFF. The V gene is TRBV6-2 or TRBV6-3, the J gene TRBJ1-1; 7 positions agree with TRBD1. The trim removed 8 bases at V and 4 bases at J, leaving 7 bases unmatched. The CDR3 totals 13 residues. CDR1 is MNHEY, CDR2 SVGEGT, per germline.